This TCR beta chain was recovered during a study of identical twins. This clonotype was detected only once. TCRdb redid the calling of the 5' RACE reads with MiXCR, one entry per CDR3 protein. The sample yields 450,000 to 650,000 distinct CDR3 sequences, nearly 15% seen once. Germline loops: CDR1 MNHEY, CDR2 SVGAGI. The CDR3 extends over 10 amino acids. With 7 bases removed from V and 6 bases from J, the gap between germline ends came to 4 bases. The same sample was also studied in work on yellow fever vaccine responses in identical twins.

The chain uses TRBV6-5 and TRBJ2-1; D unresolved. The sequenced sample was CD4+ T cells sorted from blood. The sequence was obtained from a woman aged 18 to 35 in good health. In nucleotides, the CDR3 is TGTGCCAGCATACGCAATGAGCAGTTCTTC. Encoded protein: CASIRNEQFF.